These 13 T cell receptor beta chains were all obtained from the same sample, sequenced in a study of liver allograft versus peripheral blood T cells. In the study overall: In transplanted livers, T cell receptor repertoires were compared with those found in the recipients' peripheral blood.

TCRdb reprocessed the reads with MiXCR, giving one entry per CDR3 protein. Of approximately 13,000 distinct CDR3 sequences in the sample, 20% to 25% were seen once. The receptors shown here come from a human patient who had a liver transplant. Certain T cells may be donor cells from the graft.

This clonotype turned up a few times. The J gene is TRBJ1-1, the V gene TRBV20-1; 7 nucleotides agree with TRBD1. The CDR3 has 12 amino acids. The V segment lost 5 bases and the J segment 6 bases; nucleotides outside the gene matches: 6. Germline loops: CDR1 DFQATT, CDR2 SNEGSKA (reference sequence). CDR3 DNA sequence: TGCAGTGCTTCGGGACAGTACCCTGAAGCTTTCTTT. It specifies CSASGQYPEAFF.

This clonotype is medium-sized in the sample. V gene TRBV18 combines with J gene TRBJ1-2, with D perhaps TRBD1 (5 bases). The CDR3 sequence is 16 residues long. Germline V CDR1 and CDR2: KGHSH, LQKENI. The V end lost 6 bases, the J end lost 5 bases, and 22 bases lay between the germline ends. CDR3 sequence (DNA): TGTGCCAGCTCTCCCCCCACAGGCGATACCTTTTATGGCTACACCTTC. This gives the protein CASSPPTGDTFYGYTF.

V is TRBV7-9 and J is TRBJ2-1, with 12 nucleotides matching TRBD2. With 3 bases clipped from V and 4 bases from J, the junction kept 7 bases outside the gene matches. Germline V gene data show CDR1 as SEHNR and CDR2 as FQNEAQ (reference sequence). This CDR3 contains 17 residues. CDR3 bases: TGTGCCAGCAGCTTCCCGAGACTAGCGGGGGAGTACAATGAGCAGTTCTTC. Protein sequence: CASSFPRLAGEYNEQFF.

The J gene is TRBJ1-1, the V gene TRBV5-4; no firm D call. Germline V CDR1 and CDR2: SGHNT, YYREEE (reference sequence). This CDR3 is 15 amino acids long. Trimming stripped 1 base from V and 6 bases from J, with 16 bases between. CDR3 nucleotide sequence: TGTGCCAGCAGCTTGAAGGGCAACCAAAGACCTGAAGCTTTCTTT. This sequence encodes CASSLKGNQRPEAFF.

DNA for the CDR3: TGTGCCAGCAGTTTGTGGAGAGAAAATTCACCCCTCCACTTT. Protein: CASSLWRENSPLHF. The genes are TRBV27 and TRBJ1-6; no clear D. In germline, CDR1 is MNHEY, CDR2 SMNVEV (reference sequence). CDR3 length equals 14 residues. V lost 3 bases, J lost 7 bases, and 10 bases lay in between.

V usage is TRBV7-9 and J usage is TRBJ2-7; 9 bases fit TRBD1. This CDR3 is 15 amino acids long. Trimming cost V 6 bases and J 6 bases; bases outside gene matches: 12. In germline, CDR1 is SEHNR, CDR2 FQNEAQ (reference sequence). CDR3 region: CASSQIDRGRVEQYF. Here the CDR3 DNA reads TGTGCCAGCAGTCAGATCGACAGGGGGAGGGTCGAGCAGTACTTC. Complete variable domain (other parts from reference TRBV7-9 and TRBJ2-7): DTGVSQNPRHKITKRGQNVTFRCDPISEHNRLYWYRQTLGQGPEFLTYFQNEAQLEKSRLLSDRFSAERPKGSFSTLEIQRTEQGDSAMYLCASSQIDRGRVEQYFGPGTRLTVT.

The sample holds many counts of this clonotype. The CDR3 DNA is TGTGCCTGGAGTCTGGACCTCTCTCCACCCCTCCACTTT. It encodes CAWSLDLSPPLHF. The rearrangement links TRBV30 to TRBJ1-6; D is ambiguous. The ends were cut back, 2 bases at V and 11 bases at J, with 13 bases in the middle. Germline V lookup: CDR1 GTSNPN, CDR2 SVGIG (reference sequence). The CDR3 runs 13 residues.

The rearrangement links TRBV28 to TRBJ1-2; 8 nucleotides align to TRBD1. Germline V CDR1 and CDR2: MDHEN, SYDVKM. Unmatched junction bases numbered 11, after V lost 6 bases and J lost 8 bases. This CDR3 is built from 14 residues. The CDR3 DNA is TGTGCCAGCAGGTGGACAGGGCTTTTCGGGGGCTACACCTTC. Translating it yields CASRWTGLFGGYTF.

The chain carries TRBV7-2 and TRBJ2-1; D is unclear. CDR3 length: 14 amino acids. V lost 2 bases and J lost 0, with 5 bases in between. The germline CDR1 and CDR2 sequences are SGHTA and FQGNSA. The CDR3 sequence is CASSLTSSYNEQFF. The CDR3 DNA is TGTGCCAGCAGCTTAACAAGCTCCTACAATGAGCAGTTCTTC.

The chain carries TRBV12-3 or TRBV12-4 and TRBJ1-6; D call uncertain. The CDR3 contains 11 residues. V gave up 6 bases and J gave up 7 bases, with 4 bases separating them. The CDR3 bases are TGTGCCAGCAGGGGAAATTCACCCCTCCACTTT. It codes for CASRGNSPLHF.

Only a few counts were recorded for this clonotype. The chain employs TRBV19 and TRBJ1-2; perhaps TRBD1 as D (6 bases). Looked up from germline, CDR1 is LNHDA and CDR2 is SQIVND (reference sequence). V lost 7 bases and J 4 bases, leaving 10 bases between the germline ends. The CDR3 loop spans 12 amino acids. CDR3 region: CASIGQTYGYTF. In nucleotides, the CDR3 is TGTGCCAGTATAGGACAGACCTATGGCTACACCTTC.

The rearrangement uses TRBV18 and TRBJ2-6, with TRBD1 matching 9 bases. J was trimmed by 2 bases and V by 1 base; bases with no gene match: 6. The length of the CDR3 is 18 residues. CDR1 KGHSH and CDR2 LQKENI come from the germline V gene. CDR3 DNA: TGTGCCAGCTCACCACTGGGGACAGGGACTACTGGGGCCAACGTCCTGACTTTC. Translating it yields CASSPLGTGTTGANVLTF.

This clonotype was seen a single time. The chain couples TRBV20-1 to TRBJ1-2; D uncertain. The germline V gene encodes CDR1 DFQATT and CDR2 SNEGSKA (reference sequence). The V and J ends lost 2 bases and 0 bases respectively, with 16 bases between them. CDR3 length equals 16 residues. CDR3 sequence reads: CSARPSGPGANYGYTF. Written as DNA, the CDR3 is TGCAGTGCTAGACCCTCGGGCCCCGGAGCTAACTATGGCTACACCTTC.